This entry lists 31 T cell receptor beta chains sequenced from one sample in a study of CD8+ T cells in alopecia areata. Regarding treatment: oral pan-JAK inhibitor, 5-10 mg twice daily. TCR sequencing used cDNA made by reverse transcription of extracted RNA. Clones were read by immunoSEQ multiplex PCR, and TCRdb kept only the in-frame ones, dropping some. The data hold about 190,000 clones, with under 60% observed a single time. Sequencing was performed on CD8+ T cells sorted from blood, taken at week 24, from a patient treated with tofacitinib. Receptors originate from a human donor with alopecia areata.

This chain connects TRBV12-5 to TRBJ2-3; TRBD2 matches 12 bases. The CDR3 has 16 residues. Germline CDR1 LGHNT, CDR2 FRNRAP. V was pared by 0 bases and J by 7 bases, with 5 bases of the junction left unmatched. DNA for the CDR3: TGTGCTAGTGGTTTGGTGCCTAGCGGGGGGGCCCATACGCAGTATTTT. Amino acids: CASGLVPSGGAHTQYF.

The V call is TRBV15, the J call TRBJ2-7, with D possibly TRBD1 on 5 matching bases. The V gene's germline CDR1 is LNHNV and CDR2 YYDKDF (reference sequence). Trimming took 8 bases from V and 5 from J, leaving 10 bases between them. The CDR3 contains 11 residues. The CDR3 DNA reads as TGTGCCACCGGGGCCCCCAACGAGCAGTACTTC. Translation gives CATGAPNEQYF.

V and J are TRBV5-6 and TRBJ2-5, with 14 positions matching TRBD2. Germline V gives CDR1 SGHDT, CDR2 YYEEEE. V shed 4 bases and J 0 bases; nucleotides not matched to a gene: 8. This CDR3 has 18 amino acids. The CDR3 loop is CASSLGLAGAPNQETQYF. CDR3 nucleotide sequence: TGTGCCAGCAGCCTGGGACTAGCGGGGGCGCCTAACCAAGAGACCCAGTACTTC.

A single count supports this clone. CDR3 nucleotides: TGTGCCATACAAAGCGGGGGGGCCGACGAGCAGTACTTC. Translation: CAIQSGGADEQYF. The chain carries TRBV10-3 and TRBJ2-7; 10 bases are shared with TRBD2. CDR3 length equals 13 residues. Germline values: CDR1 ENHRY, CDR2 SYGVKD. Trimming removed 9 bases from V and 5 bases from J; junction bases left unmatched: 7.

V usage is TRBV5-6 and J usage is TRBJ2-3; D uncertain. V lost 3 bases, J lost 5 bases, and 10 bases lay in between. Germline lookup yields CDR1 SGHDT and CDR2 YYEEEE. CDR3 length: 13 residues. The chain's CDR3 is CASSSPPVDTQYF. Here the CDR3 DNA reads TGTGCCAGCAGCTCGCCCCCGGTAGATACGCAGTATTTT.

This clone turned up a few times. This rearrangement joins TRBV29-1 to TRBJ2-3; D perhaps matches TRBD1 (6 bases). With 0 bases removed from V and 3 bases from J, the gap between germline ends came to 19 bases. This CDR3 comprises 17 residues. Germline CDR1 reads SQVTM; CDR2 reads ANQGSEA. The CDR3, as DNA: TGCAGCGTTGAAGATCGCACAGGGCGAATTCAAACAGATACGCAGTATTTT. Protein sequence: CSVEDRTGRIQTDTQYF.

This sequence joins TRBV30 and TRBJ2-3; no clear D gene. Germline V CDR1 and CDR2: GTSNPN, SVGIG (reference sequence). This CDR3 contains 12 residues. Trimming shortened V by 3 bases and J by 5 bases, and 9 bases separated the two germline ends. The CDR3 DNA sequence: TGTGCCTGGAGGGTTAGGGTAGATACGCAGTATTTT. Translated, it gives CAWRVRVDTQYF. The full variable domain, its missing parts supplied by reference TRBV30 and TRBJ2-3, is SQTIHQWPATLVQPVGSPLSLECTVEGTSNPNLYWYRQAAGRGLQLLFYSVGIGQISSEVPQNLSASRPQDRQFILSSKKLLLSDSGFYLCAWRVRVDTQYFGPGTRLTVL.

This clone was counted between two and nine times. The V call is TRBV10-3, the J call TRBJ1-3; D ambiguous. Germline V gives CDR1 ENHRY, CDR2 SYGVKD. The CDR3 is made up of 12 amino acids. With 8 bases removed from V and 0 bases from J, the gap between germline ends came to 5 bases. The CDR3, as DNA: TGTGCCATCGCAGACTCTGGAAACACCATATATTTT. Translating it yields CAIADSGNTIYF.

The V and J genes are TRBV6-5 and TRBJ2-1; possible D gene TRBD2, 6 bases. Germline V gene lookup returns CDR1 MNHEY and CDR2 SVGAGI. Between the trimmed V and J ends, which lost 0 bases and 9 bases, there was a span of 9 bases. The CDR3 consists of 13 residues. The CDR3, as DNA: TGTGCCAGCAGTTACTCCCTCGGGGGTGAGCAGTTCTTC. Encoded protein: CASSYSLGGEQFF.

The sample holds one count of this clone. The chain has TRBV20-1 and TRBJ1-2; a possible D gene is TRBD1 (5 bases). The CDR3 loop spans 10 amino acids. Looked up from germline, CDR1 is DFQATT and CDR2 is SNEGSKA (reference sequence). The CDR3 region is CREGSYGYTF. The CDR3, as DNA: TGCAGGGAGGGGTCCTATGGCTACACCTTC.

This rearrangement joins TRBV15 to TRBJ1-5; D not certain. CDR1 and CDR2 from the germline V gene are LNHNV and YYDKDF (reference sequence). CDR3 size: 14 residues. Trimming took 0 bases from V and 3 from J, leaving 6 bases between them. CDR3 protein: CATSRDADNQPQHF. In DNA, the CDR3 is TGTGCCACCAGCAGAGACGCTGACAATCAGCCCCAGCATTTT.

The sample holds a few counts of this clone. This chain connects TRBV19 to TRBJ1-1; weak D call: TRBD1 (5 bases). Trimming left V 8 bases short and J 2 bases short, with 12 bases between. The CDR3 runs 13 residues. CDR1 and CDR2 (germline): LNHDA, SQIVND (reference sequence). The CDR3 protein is CASGQGRNTEAFF. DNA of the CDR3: TGTGCCAGTGGCCAGGGACGAAACACTGAAGCTTTCTTT.

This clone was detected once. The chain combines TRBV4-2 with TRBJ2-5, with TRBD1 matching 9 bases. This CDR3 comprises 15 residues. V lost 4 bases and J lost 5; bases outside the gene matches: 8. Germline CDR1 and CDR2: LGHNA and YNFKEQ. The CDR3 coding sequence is TGTGCCAGCAGCCCCGGACAGGGGTTTGGGGAGACCCAGTACTTC. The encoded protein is CASSPGQGFGETQYF.

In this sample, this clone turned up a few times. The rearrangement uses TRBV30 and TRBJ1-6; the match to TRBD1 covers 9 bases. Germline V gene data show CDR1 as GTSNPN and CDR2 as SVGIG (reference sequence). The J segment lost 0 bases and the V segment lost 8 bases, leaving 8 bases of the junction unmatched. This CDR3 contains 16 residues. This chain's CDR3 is CALGQGQSSYNSPLHF. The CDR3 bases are TGTGCCCTCGGACAGGGGCAAAGCTCCTATAATTCACCCCTCCACTTT. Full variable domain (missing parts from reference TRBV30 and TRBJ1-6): SQTIHQWPATLVQPVGSPLSLECTVEGTSNPNLYWYRQAAGRGLQLLFYSVGIGQISSEVPQNLSASRPQDRQFILSSKKLLLSDSGFYLCALGQGQSSYNSPLHFGNGTRLTVT.

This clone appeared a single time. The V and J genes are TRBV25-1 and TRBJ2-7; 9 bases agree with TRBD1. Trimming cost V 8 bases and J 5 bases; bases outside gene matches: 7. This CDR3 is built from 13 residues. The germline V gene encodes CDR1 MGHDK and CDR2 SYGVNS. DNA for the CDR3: TGTGCCAGCTCCCGGACAGGGGTCGACGAGCAGTACTTC. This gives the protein CASSRTGVDEQYF.

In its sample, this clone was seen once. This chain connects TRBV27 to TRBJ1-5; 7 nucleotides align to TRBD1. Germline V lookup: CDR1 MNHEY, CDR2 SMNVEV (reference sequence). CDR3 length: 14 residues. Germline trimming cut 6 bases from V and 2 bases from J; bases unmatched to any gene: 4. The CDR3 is CASRSGQGNQPQHF. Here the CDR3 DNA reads TGTGCCAGCAGATCAGGACAGGGCAATCAGCCCCAGCATTTT.

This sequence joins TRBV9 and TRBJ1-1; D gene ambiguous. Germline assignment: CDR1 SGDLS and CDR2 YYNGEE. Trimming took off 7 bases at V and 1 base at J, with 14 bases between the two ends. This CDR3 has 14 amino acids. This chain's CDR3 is CASGARTGNTEAFF. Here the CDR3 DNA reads TGTGCCAGCGGCGCCCGGACTGGGAACACTGAAGCTTTCTTT.

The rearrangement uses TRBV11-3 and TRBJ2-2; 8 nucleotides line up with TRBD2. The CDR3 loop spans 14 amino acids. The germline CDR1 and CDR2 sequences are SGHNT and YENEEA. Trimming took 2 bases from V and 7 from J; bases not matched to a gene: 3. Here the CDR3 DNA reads TGTGCCAGCAGCTTAACTAGCGGATTCGGGGAGCTGTTTTTT. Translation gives CASSLTSGFGELFF.

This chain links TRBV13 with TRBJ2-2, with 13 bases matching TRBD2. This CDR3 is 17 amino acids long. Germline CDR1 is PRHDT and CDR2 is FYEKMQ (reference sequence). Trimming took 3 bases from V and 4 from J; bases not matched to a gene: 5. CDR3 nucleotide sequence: TGTGCCAGCAGCTTCCCCACTAGCGGGGGGGCCACCGGGGAGCTGTTTTTT. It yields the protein CASSFPTSGGATGELFF.

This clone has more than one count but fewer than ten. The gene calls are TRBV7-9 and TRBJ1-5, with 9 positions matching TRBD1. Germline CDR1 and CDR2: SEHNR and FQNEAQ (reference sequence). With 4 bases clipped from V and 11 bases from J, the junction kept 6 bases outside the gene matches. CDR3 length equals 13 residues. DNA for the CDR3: TGTGCCAGCAGCTCCGGGACAGGGCGTTCCCAGCATTTT. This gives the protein CASSSGTGRSQHF.

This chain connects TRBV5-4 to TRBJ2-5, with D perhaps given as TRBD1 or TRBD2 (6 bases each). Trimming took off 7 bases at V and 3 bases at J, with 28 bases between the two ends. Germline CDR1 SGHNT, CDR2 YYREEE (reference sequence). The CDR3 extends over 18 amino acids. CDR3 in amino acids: CASSSVVRSGAKEETQYF. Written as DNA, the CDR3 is TGTGCCAGCTCCTCTGTTGTGCGATCGGGGGCCAAGGAAGAGACCCAGTACTTC.

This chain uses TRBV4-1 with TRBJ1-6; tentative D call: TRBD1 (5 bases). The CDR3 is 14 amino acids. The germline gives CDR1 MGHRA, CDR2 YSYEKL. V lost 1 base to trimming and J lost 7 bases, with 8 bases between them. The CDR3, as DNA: TGCGCCAGCAGCCAAGGACAGAGAAATTCACCCCTCCACTTT. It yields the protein CASSQGQRNSPLHF.

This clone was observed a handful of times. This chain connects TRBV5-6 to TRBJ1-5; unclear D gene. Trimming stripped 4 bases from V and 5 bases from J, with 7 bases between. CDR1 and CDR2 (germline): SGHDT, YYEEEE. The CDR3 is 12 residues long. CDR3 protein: CASSTPHQPQHF. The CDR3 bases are TGTGCCAGCAGCACGCCCCATCAGCCCCAGCATTTT.

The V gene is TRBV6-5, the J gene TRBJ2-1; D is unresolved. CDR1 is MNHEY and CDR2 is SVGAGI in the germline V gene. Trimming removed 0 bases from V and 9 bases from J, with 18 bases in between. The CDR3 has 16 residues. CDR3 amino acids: CASSYSIAPRAPEQFF. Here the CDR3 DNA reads TGTGCCAGCAGTTACTCGATTGCTCCACGGGCCCCTGAGCAGTTCTTC.

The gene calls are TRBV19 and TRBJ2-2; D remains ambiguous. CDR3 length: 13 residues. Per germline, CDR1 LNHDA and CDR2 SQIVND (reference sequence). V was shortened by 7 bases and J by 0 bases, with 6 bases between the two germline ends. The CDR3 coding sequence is TGTGCCAGTATTCCAGCGAACACCGGGGAGCTGTTTTTT. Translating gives CASIPANTGELFF.

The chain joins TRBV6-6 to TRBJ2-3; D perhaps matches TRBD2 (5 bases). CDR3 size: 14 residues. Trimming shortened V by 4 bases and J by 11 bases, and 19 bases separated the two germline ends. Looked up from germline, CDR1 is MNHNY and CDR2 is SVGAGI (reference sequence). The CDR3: CASSSPWEKNRQYF. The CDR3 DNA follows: TGTGCCAGCAGTTCACCCTGGGAGAAAAACAGGCAGTATTTT.

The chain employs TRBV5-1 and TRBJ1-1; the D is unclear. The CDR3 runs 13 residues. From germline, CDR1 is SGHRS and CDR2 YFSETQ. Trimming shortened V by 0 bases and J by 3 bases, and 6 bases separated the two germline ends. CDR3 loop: CASSLGGHTEAFF. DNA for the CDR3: TGCGCCAGCAGCTTGGGCGGACACACTGAAGCTTTCTTT.

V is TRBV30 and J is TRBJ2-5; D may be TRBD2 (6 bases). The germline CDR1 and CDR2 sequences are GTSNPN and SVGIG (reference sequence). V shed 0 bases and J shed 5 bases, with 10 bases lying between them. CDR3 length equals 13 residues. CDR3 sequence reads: CAWSVTRGETQYF. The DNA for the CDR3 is TGTGCCTGGAGTGTGACTAGAGGGGAGACCCAGTACTTC.

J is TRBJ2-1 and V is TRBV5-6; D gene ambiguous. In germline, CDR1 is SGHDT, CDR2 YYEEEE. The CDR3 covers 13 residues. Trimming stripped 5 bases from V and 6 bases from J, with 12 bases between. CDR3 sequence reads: CASRTRYFNEQFF. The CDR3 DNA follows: TGTGCCAGCAGGACGAGATACTTCAATGAGCAGTTCTTC.

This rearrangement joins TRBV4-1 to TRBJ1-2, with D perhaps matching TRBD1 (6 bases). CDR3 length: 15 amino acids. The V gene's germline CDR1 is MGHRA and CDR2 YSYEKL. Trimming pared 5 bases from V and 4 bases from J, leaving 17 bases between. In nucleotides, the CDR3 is TGCGCCAGCAGCGGCTTGGGGGGGCGGTCCTATGGCTACACCTTC. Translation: CASSGLGGRSYGYTF.

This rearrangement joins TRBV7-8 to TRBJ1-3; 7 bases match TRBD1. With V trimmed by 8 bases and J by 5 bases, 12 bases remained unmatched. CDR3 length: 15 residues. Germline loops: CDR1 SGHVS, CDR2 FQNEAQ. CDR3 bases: TGTGCCAGCGTCTCAGGGGGTGCCTTTCGAAACACCATATATTTT. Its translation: CASVSGGAFRNTIYF.